One and the same sample provided the 30 T cell receptor beta chains below, sequenced in a study of blood T cell repertoires in COVID-19. This table comes from immunoSEQ multiplex PCR, and its TCRdb copy is limited to in-frame clones, with some not included. This sample carries approximately 170,000 clones, 75% to 90% of them seen once, and the ten largest clones take approximately 4%. Sequencing was done on a sample of PBMCs or T cells enriched from blood (not recorded which). The receptors shown here come from a woman between 45 and 65 years old who had recovered from COVID-19.

The genes are TRBV29-1 and TRBJ2-3; D not certain. Germline V lookup: CDR1 SQVTM, CDR2 ANQGSEA. The CDR3 has 12 residues. V lost 4 bases and J lost 6, with 11 bases in between. CDR3 sequence reads: CSVAPAGDTQYF. The CDR3 DNA follows: TGCAGCGTTGCTCCTGCCGGGGATACGCAGTATTTT.

This clone appeared a single time. The chain joins TRBV7-7 to TRBJ1-2, with 10 bases that match TRBD1. The length of the CDR3 is 17 residues. Germline V gene lookup returns CDR1 SSHAT and CDR2 FNYEAQ (reference sequence). V was clipped by 5 bases and J by 6 bases; unmatched bases: 15. CDR3 in amino acids: CASSRMVGTGVEDGYTF. The CDR3 DNA is TGTGCCAGCAGCCGAATGGTGGGGACAGGGGTAGAAGATGGCTACACCTTC.

This clone was seen a handful of times. The chain couples TRBV28 to TRBJ1-1; possibly TRBD1 for D (5 bases). This CDR3 spans 13 amino acids. Germline CDR1 MDHEN, CDR2 SYDVKM. V dropped 5 bases and J dropped 7 bases, with 14 bases sitting between them. CDR3 in amino acids: CASSKEGPFEAFF. In nucleotides, the CDR3 is TGTGCCAGCAGTAAGGAGGGACCCTTTGAAGCTTTCTTT.

This clone occurred a few times. The chain links TRBV28 to TRBJ1-2; TRBD1 matches at 11 bases. V lost 6 bases to trimming and J lost 5 bases; unmatched junction nucleotides: 14. CDR1 and CDR2 (germline): MDHEN, SYDVKM. The CDR3 runs to 17 residues. CDR3 in DNA: TGTGCCAGCAGCCAAAGAGGGGACAGGGGGAGGGCTTATGGCTACACCTTC. Translating it yields CASSQRGDRGRAYGYTF.

The genes are TRBV28 and TRBJ1-1, with TRBD1 matching 7 bases. In germline, CDR1 is MDHEN, CDR2 SYDVKM. After removal of 7 bases from V and 0 bases from J, the junction contained 5 bases not matched to a gene. This CDR3 region has 14 residues. CDR3 protein: CASNPRGMNTEAFF. The CDR3 region has the DNA TGTGCCAGCAATCCCAGGGGGATGAACACTGAAGCTTTCTTT.

The CDR3 spells CASNKQQGADSRTYEQYV. The CDR3 DNA is TGCGCCAGCAACAAGCAGCAGGGGGCAGATAGTCGCACCTACGAGCAGTACGTC. V gene TRBV23-1 combines with J gene TRBJ2-7; 8 bases map to TRBD1. TRBV23-1 is an open reading frame, and its role is uncertain. J gave up 2 bases and V 7 bases, and 19 bases lay outside the gene matches. The CDR3 consists of 18 residues.

This sequence joins TRBV24-1 and TRBJ2-5, with 11 bases lining up with TRBD2. CDR1 and CDR2 from the germline V gene are KGHDR and SFDVKD. The CDR3 loop spans 17 amino acids. V trimming: 3 bases; J trimming: 4 bases; junction bases outside the gene matches: 9. This chain's CDR3 is CATSDIRTSGGGETQYF. CDR3 nucleotides: TGTGCCACCAGTGATATCCGAACTAGCGGGGGTGGAGAGACCCAGTACTTC.

V is TRBV2 and J is TRBJ1-5; 11 positions agree with TRBD1. V dropped 8 bases and J dropped 6; count of bases not matched to a gene: 3. The CDR3 spans 13 residues. Per the germline V gene, CDR1 is SNHLY and CDR2 is FYNNEI. This CDR3 reads CASGQGAVQPQHF. CDR3 nucleotide sequence: TGTGCCAGCGGACAGGGGGCGGTTCAGCCCCAGCATTTT. Filled out from reference TRBV2 and TRBJ1-5, the complete variable domain reads EPEVTQTPSHQVTQMGQEVILRCVPISNHLYFYWYRQILGQKVEFLVSFYNNEISEKSEIFDDQFSVERPDGSNFTLKIRSTKLEDSAMYFCASGQGAVQPQHFGDGTRLSIL.

The count of this clone is one. The genes are TRBV11-2 and TRBJ2-1, with a possible D match to TRBD2 (6 bases). Germline assignment: CDR1 SGHAT and CDR2 FQNNGV. Trimming took 2 bases from V and 1 from J, leaving 15 bases between them. The CDR3 consists of 17 residues. CDR3 nucleotide sequence: TGTGCCAGCAGCTTACCCCCCGGGCGGGGATCCTACAATGAGCAGTTCTTC. It codes for CASSLPPGRGSYNEQFF.

V is TRBV5-1 and J is TRBJ1-6; TRBD1 is a possible D gene (5 bases). Trimming removed 0 bases from V and 2 bases from J, with 12 bases in between. CDR3 length equals 17 residues. CDR1 and CDR2 (germline): SGHRS, YFSETQ. The CDR3 spells CASSLGGAGTYNSPLHF. CDR3 DNA sequence: TGCGCCAGCAGCTTGGGCGGGGCTGGGACCTATAATTCACCCCTCCACTTT.

This chain connects TRBV18 to TRBJ1-5, with TRBD1 identical over 8 bases. The V and J ends lost 6 bases and 2 bases, in that order; junction bases with no gene match: 6. The CDR3 totals 15 residues. From germline, CDR1 is KGHSH and CDR2 LQKENI. This CDR3 is CASSPPGGRNQPQHF. The CDR3 DNA follows: TGTGCCAGCTCGCCCCCAGGGGGCCGCAATCAGCCCCAGCATTTT.

This clone has more than one count but fewer than ten. The rearrangement joins TRBV18 to TRBJ1-1; a weak D match, TRBD1 (5 bases). The germline V and J ends were trimmed by 2 bases and 1 base, with 14 bases remaining between them. Germline CDR1 is KGHSH and CDR2 is LQKENI. CDR3 length equals 16 residues. The CDR3 reads CASSPGGFGRNTEAFF. In DNA, the CDR3 is TGTGCCAGCTCACCAGGGGGGTTCGGGAGGAACACTGAAGCTTTCTTT. The whole variable domain, filled in from reference TRBV18 and TRBJ1-1, reads NAGVMQNPRHLVRRRGQEARLRCSPMKGHSHVYWYRQLPEEGLKFMVYLQKENIIDESGMPKERFSAEFPKEGPSILRIQQVVRGDSAAYFCASSPGGFGRNTEAFFGQGTRLTVV.

This clone was counted a few times. This sequence joins TRBV25-1 and TRBJ1-2; 7 bases are shared with TRBD1. The CDR3 runs to 16 residues. Trimming at V came to 1 base and at J to 3 bases, leaving 8 bases not matched to a gene. CDR1 is MGHDK, CDR2 SYGVNS, per germline. CDR3 bases: TGTGCCAGCAGTGAATTGGGTGAGGACAGGCACTATGGCTACACCTTC. Its translation: CASSELGEDRHYGYTF.

V gene TRBV7-3 combines with J gene TRBJ2-2; 7 nucleotides line up with TRBD2. CDR3 length equals 16 residues. Germline V gene data show CDR1 as SGHTA and CDR2 as FQGTGA. Germline trimming cut 2 bases from V and 6 bases from J; bases unmatched to any gene: 9. This CDR3 is CASSLRLADKPGELFF. CDR3 DNA: TGTGCCAGCAGCTTACGGCTAGCGGATAAGCCCGGGGAGCTGTTTTTT.

In this sample, this clone turned up a few times. This sequence joins TRBV15 and TRBJ2-1, with TRBD2 as a possible D gene (6 bases). The CDR3 totals 15 residues. Germline loops: CDR1 LNHNV, CDR2 YYDKDF (reference sequence). Trimming shortened V by 1 base and J by 5 bases, and 12 bases separated the two germline ends. The DNA for the CDR3 is TGTGCCACCAGCAGAGTCATAGCGGCTAACAATGAGCAGTTCTTC. Its translation is CATSRVIAANNEQFF.

This clone has just a few counts. V usage is TRBV19 and J usage is TRBJ1-5; 9 nucleotides match TRBD1. The germline gives CDR1 LNHDA, CDR2 SQIVND (reference sequence). The CDR3 loop spans 19 amino acids. Trimming took 6 bases from V and 3 from J; bases not matched to a gene: 18. CDR3 loop: CASRTGDREDSWINQPQHF. CDR3 DNA sequence: TGTGCCAGTAGAACCGGGGACAGGGAAGATTCGTGGATCAATCAGCCCCAGCATTTT. Filled out from reference TRBV19 and TRBJ1-5, the complete variable domain reads DGGITQSPKYLFRKEGQNVTLSCEQNLNHDAMYWYRQDPGQGLRLIYYSQIVNDFQKGDIAEGYSVSREKKESFPLTVTSAQKNPTAFYLCASRTGDREDSWINQPQHFGDGTRLSIL.

This clone was counted once. The rearrangement joins TRBV19 to TRBJ2-1, with 10 nucleotides matching TRBD2. Per the germline V gene, CDR1 is LNHDA and CDR2 is SQIVND (reference sequence). Unmatched junction bases numbered 7, after V lost 8 bases and J lost 6 bases. CDR3 length equals 14 residues. CDR3 loop: CASRGAGGGNEQFF. In DNA form, the CDR3 reads TGTGCCAGTCGAGGAGCGGGAGGGGGCAATGAGCAGTTCTTC.

This clone was seen a few times. This chain links TRBV7-2 with TRBJ1-1; 7 nucleotides line up with TRBD1. Germline trimming cut 1 base from V and 5 bases from J; bases unmatched to any gene: 10. The germline V gene has CDR1 SGHTA and CDR2 FQGNSA. The CDR3 spans 16 residues. As DNA, the CDR3 is TGTGCCAGCAGCTTAGGGGGACAACAGGGGAGGACTGAAGCTTTCTTT. The encoded protein is CASSLGGQQGRTEAFF. Full variable domain (outside the CDR3, taken from reference TRBV7-2 and TRBJ1-1): GAGVSQSPSNKVTEKGKDVELRCDPISGHTALYWYRQSLGQGLEFLIYFQGNSAPDKSGLPSDRFSAERTGGSVSTLTIQRTQQEDSAVYLCASSLGGQQGRTEAFFGQGTRLTVV.

Only one count was recorded for this clone. This sequence joins TRBV10-3 and TRBJ2-7, with 9 bases fitting TRBD1. Germline CDR1 is ENHRY and CDR2 is SYGVKD. V lost 4 bases to trimming and J lost 4 bases; unmatched junction nucleotides: 5. There are 14 residues in the CDR3. CDR3 nucleotides: TGTGCCATCAGTGTGAGGGACAGGGCGTACGAGCAGTACGTC. Protein: CAISVRDRAYEQYV.

V gene TRBV6-5 combines with J gene TRBJ1-5, with 7 positions matching TRBD1. The CDR3 length is 15 residues. CDR1 MNHEY and CDR2 SVGAGI come from the germline V gene. J gave up 0 bases and V 7 bases, and 6 bases lay outside the gene matches. This chain's CDR3 is CASKPTGDSNQPQHF. CDR3 bases: TGTGCCAGCAAACCAACAGGGGATAGCAATCAGCCCCAGCATTTT.

V gene TRBV10-3 combines with J gene TRBJ2-7, with D possibly being TRBD1 (6 bases). The V and J ends lost 4 bases and 1 base respectively, with 14 bases between them. Germline loops: CDR1 ENHRY, CDR2 SYGVKD. The CDR3 is made up of 15 amino acids. CDR3 sequence reads: CAISGTGTPSYEQYV. The CDR3 DNA sequence: TGTGCCATCAGTGGAACCGGGACACCGTCCTACGAGCAGTACGTC.

The chain recombines TRBV5-5 with TRBJ2-3; tentative D call: TRBD1 (6 bases). The V end lost 4 bases, the J end lost 4 bases, and 13 bases lay between the germline ends. CDR1 and CDR2 (germline): SGHKS, YYEKEE (reference sequence). The CDR3 is 14 amino acids. DNA for the CDR3: TGTGCCAGCAGCCCTCAGGGGTTGGCAGATACGCAGTATTTT. As protein: CASSPQGLADTQYF. The full variable domain, in which reference TRBV5-5 and TRBJ2-3 provide the parts outside the CDR3, is DAGVTQSPTHLIKTRGQQVTLRCSPISGHKSVSWYQQVLGQGPQFIFQYYEKEERGRGNFPDRFSARQFPNYSSELNVNALLLGDSALYLCASSPQGLADTQYFGPGTRLTVL.

This clone has just a few counts. This chain uses TRBV6-5 with TRBJ2-7; tentatively, D is TRBD2 (6 bases). This CDR3 is built from 12 residues. Germline lookup yields CDR1 MNHEY and CDR2 SVGAGI. Trimming shortened V by 6 bases and J by 0 bases, and 6 bases separated the two germline ends. The CDR3 coding sequence is TGTGCCAGCAGGCGGGACTCCTACGAGCAGTACGTC. Residues: CASRRDSYEQYV.

The genes are TRBV7-8 and TRBJ2-1; 9 positions match TRBD1. There are 13 residues in the CDR3. Looked up from germline, CDR1 is SGHVS and CDR2 is FQNEAQ. The CDR3, as DNA: TGTGCAGGGGGGACAGGGATCGACAATGAGCAGTTCTTC. Translating gives CAGGTGIDNEQFF.

This chain links TRBV3-1 (or the pseudogene TRBV3-2) with TRBJ2-5; D is unresolved. CDR3 length: 14 amino acids. V was clipped by 4 bases and J by 2 bases, with 11 bases between them. Germline V gene lookup returns CDR1 LGHDT and CDR2 YNNKEL (reference sequence). CDR3 amino acids: CASSRGRRQETQYF. CDR3 DNA: TGTGCCAGCAGCCGAGGCCGGAGACAAGAGACCCAGTACTTC.

This clone came up once. This rearrangement joins TRBV12-3 or TRBV12-4 to TRBJ1-2, with D possibly TRBD1 on 6 matching bases. The ends were cut back, 4 bases at V and 7 bases at J, with 10 bases in the middle. There are 12 residues in the CDR3. This chain's CDR3 is CASSSTGAGYTF. The CDR3 DNA reads as TGTGCCAGCAGTTCGACAGGCGCTGGCTACACCTTC.

V and J are TRBV5-1 and TRBJ1-6; tentatively, D is TRBD1 (5 bases). The germline V and J ends were trimmed by 2 bases and 8 bases, with 11 bases remaining between them. The germline gives CDR1 SGHRS, CDR2 YFSETQ. The CDR3 spans 14 residues. CDR3 in amino acids: CASSFLGGDSPLHF. CDR3 sequence (DNA): TGCGCCAGCAGCTTCTTGGGAGGGGATTCACCCCTCCACTTT.

The rearrangement joins TRBV15 to TRBJ1-2; D possibly corresponds to TRBD1 (6 bases). This CDR3 has 16 amino acids. Trimming removed 5 bases at V and 0 bases at J, with 16 bases between. CDR1 is LNHNV, CDR2 YYDKDF, per germline (reference sequence). The CDR3 is CATSHGGASSNYGYTF. The CDR3 coding sequence is TGTGCCACCAGCCATGGGGGGGCCAGTTCTAACTATGGCTACACCTTC.

The chain links TRBV27 to TRBJ1-4, with a possible D match to TRBD1 (6 bases). CDR3 length equals 13 residues. CDR1 and CDR2 (germline): MNHEY, SMNVEV (reference sequence). V shed 9 bases and J shed 16 bases, with 24 bases lying between them. CDR3 protein: CARYRGAGTIKFF. CDR3 sequence (DNA): TGTGCCAGGTACAGAGGAGCCGGGACAATTAAGTTTTTT.

This chain connects TRBV5-4 to TRBJ2-1, with a weak D call TRBD1 (6 bases). CDR1 SGHNT and CDR2 YYREEE come from the germline V gene (reference sequence). Trimming removed 1 base at V and 5 bases at J, with 19 bases between. This CDR3 has 17 residues. DNA of the CDR3: TGTGCCAGCAGCTTGCCGAAGGGACAAGGGGACGACAATGAGCAGTTCTTC. As protein: CASSLPKGQGDDNEQFF.